Listed below are T cell receptor beta chains from one sample, sequenced in a study of blood T cells in healthy people across ages. TCRdb fed the 5' RACE reads into MiXCR, producing one record per CDR3 protein. This table has 600,000 to 800,000 distinct CDR3 sequences, roughly 20% appearing once. Sequencing input: blood. The receptors come from a man aged 65 to 85 in good health. Both conserved end residues are part of each CDR3. The D gene is left open where the match is weak. A row's size may be missing; if present it is once, few, many or a size class.

few,-,TRBV6-5,TRBJ2-5,TGTGCCAGCAGTTACGGATTAGGCAGGGTGGGAGAGACCCAGTACTTC,CASSYGLGRVGETQYF
many,-,TRBV30,TRBJ2-7,TGTGCCTTCGGTAGGAGGAGGTATGAGCAGTACTTC,CAFGRRRYEQYF
many,-,TRBV5-1,TRBJ1-1,TGCGCCAGCAGCTTGGGGGGGAGCATGAACACTGAAGCTTTCTTT,CASSLGGSMNTEAFF
-,-,TRBV7-9,TRBJ2-7,TGTGCCAGCAGCCCCCCGGGGGCTTTCTACGAGCAGTACTTC,CASSPPGAFYEQYF
-,TRBD1,TRBV29-1,TRBJ1-5,TGCAGCGTACGGGCAGGGGGTGGTCAGCCCCAGCATTTT,CSVRAGGGQPQHF
many,-,TRBV28,TRBJ2-5,TGTGCCAGCAGGACAGTCCAAGAGACCCAGTACTTC,CASRTVQETQYF
-,-,TRBV12-3/TRBV12-4,TRBJ1-5,TGTGCCAGCAGACTTATACCCCGAAGGGCGGCGGGCAATCAGCCCCAGCATTTT,CASRLIPRRAAGNQPQHF
-,TRBD1,TRBV6-5,TRBJ1-2,TGTGCCAGCAGTTACTTGCGACAGGGAATAAATGGCTACACCTTC,CASSYLRQGINGYTF
many,-,TRBV28,TRBJ2-1,TGTGCCACCGACAGATACAATGAGCAGTTCTTC,CATDRYNEQFF
-,TRBD2,TRBV20-1,TRBJ2-1,TGCAGTGCTAGGCCGGGCCTAGCGGGCCCTCGTTTCGATGAGCAGTTCTTC,CSARPGLAGPRFDEQFF
-,-,TRBV5-5,TRBJ2-1,TGTGCCAGCAGCTTAGGACCCGGGCAGTTCTTC,CASSLGPGQFF
few,-,TRBV27,TRBJ2-7,TGTGCCAGCAGTTTATCAGGGCAGGGCCCCTACGAGCAGTACTTC,CASSLSGQGPYEQYF
-,-,TRBV7-2,TRBJ2-7,TGTGCCAGCAGCGCTCAACCCTACGAGCAGTACTTC,CASSAQPYEQYF
-,TRBD2,TRBV5-1,TRBJ2-3,TGCGCCAGCAGCGTGGGGACTAGCGGGGGCACAGATACGCAGTATTTT,CASSVGTSGGTDTQYF
few,-,TRBV2,TRBJ1-6,TGTGCCAGCAACGTACAGAATTCACCCCTCCACTTT,CASNVQNSPLHF
-,-,TRBV12-3/TRBV12-4,TRBJ2-5,TGTGCCAGCAGTCTCCACCAGGGTGAGGGCACGTTCTTC,CASSLHQGEGTFF
many,TRBD1,TRBV27,TRBJ1-5,TGTGCCAGCAAGACAGGGGGCAATCAGCCCCAGCATTTT,CASKTGGNQPQHF
-,TRBD1,TRBV20-1,TRBJ2-1,TGCAGTGCTAGCTTGGGACAGGGGGTTTTCAATGAGCAGTTCTTC,CSASLGQGVFNEQFF
few,TRBD2,TRBV6-5,TRBJ2-7,TGTGCCAGCAGTTATTCTAGCGGGAGAAAGAACGAGCAGTACTTC,CASSYSSGRKNEQYF
few,-,TRBV3-1,TRBJ2-1,TGTGCCAGCAGCCAAGAGGGGACGGAACCCTACAATGAGCAGTTCTTC,CASSQEGTEPYNEQFF
-,-,TRBV20-1,TRBJ2-7,TGCAGTGCTAGAGAAGCTGTTGATGAGCAGTACTTC,CSAREAVDEQYF
-,-,TRBV7-9,TRBJ1-3,TGTGCCAGCAGCTTAGAACTGATCTCTGGAAACACCATATATTTT,CASSLELISGNTIYF
few,TRBD2,TRBV3-1,TRBJ2-3,TGTGCCAGCAGCCCGACAGCGGGAGGGCCAGATACGCAGTATTTT,CASSPTAGGPDTQYF
-,-,TRBV5-1,TRBJ2-7,TGCGCCAGCAGCTTGTTTGGCGAGAGCTCCTACGAGCAGTACTTC,CASSLFGESSYEQYF
-,-,TRBV7-2,TRBJ2-3,TGTGCCAGCAGCTTAGTGTATCGTAGCACAGATACGCGGTATTTT,CASSLVYRSTDTRYF
few,TRBD2,TRBV15,TRBJ2-2,TGTGCCACCAGCGCGGCGGGAGGGTCTGACGGGGAGCTGTTTTTT,CATSAAGGSDGELFF
-,-,TRBV5-1,TRBJ2-3,TGCGCCAGCAGCTTGGATCGGCCAGATACGCAGTATTTT,CASSLDRPDTQYF
-,TRBD1,TRBV28,TRBJ2-1,TGTGCCAGCAGCTCGGCGGACAGGGGATACAATGAGCAGTTCTTC,CASSSADRGYNEQFF
-,-,TRBV6-1,TRBJ2-5,TGTGCCAGCAGTGAACAGGGGCGGGAGACCCAGTACTTC,CASSEQGRETQYF
-,-,TRBV6-6,TRBJ2-2,TGTGCCAGCAGCAGGGGGGGAGGGTTTGTCGGGGAGCTGTTTTTT,CASSRGGGFVGELFF
-,-,TRBV20-1,TRBJ1-2,TGCAGTGCTAGAGCACGATACTATGGCTACACCTTC,CSARARYYGYTF
-,-,TRBV3-1,TRBJ2-1,TGTGCCAGCAGCCAAAGGGACACCTACAATGAGCAGTTCTTC,CASSQRDTYNEQFF
-,-,TRBV5-1,TRBJ2-7,TGCGCCAGCAGCTTGTGGTACACAGGGTCCGCCTACGAGCAGTACTTC,CASSLWYTGSAYEQYF
-,-,TRBV7-9,TRBJ2-7,TGTGCCAGCAGCTACGGACCTGGGAACTACGAGCAGTACTTC,CASSYGPGNYEQYF
few,-,TRBV20-1,TRBJ1-4,TGCAGTGCTCGCCGCGGAGCACGGGGAAATGAAAAACTGTTTTTT,CSARRGARGNEKLFF
-,-,TRBV6-6,TRBJ2-2,TGTGCCAGCAGGATTTCCAATGCCGGGGAGCTGTTTTTT,CASRISNAGELFF
many,-,TRBV5-1,TRBJ2-5,TGCGCCAGCAGCTTGGAAGGAAATGGTAAAGAGACCCAGTACTTC,CASSLEGNGKETQYF
few,TRBD1,TRBV20-1,TRBJ1-2,TGCAGTGCTCAAGGACAGGGGGCGGATGGCTACACCTTC,CSAQGQGADGYTF
many,-,TRBV6-1,TRBJ2-5,TGTGCCAGCAGTGAACAACAAGAGACCCAGTACTTC,CASSEQQETQYF
-,-,TRBV28,TRBJ2-7,TGTGCCAGCAGCCTGACTAAACGCGAGCAGTACTTC,CASSLTKREQYF
-,-,TRBV9,TRBJ2-5,TGTGCCAGCAGCCCCCAGCCATTAGGGGCTCAAGAGACCCAGTACTTC,CASSPQPLGAQETQYF
-,-,TRBV5-1,TRBJ1-1,TGCGCCAGCAGCTTGACGGGCACTGAAGTTTTCTTT,CASSLTGTEVFF
many,TRBD1,TRBV5-1,TRBJ2-7,TGTGCCAGCAGCTTGGGACAGAACTACGAGCAGTACTTC,CASSLGQNYEQYF
-,-,TRBV5-1,TRBJ2-3,TGCGCCAGCAGCTTGGGACGCATCACAGGTACGCAGTATTTT,CASSLGRITGTQYF
few,-,TRBV7-9,TRBJ2-5,TGTGCCAGCGCCCCCTACGGCGGGTACCAAGAGACCCAGTACTTC,CASAPYGGYQETQYF
few,-,TRBV28,TRBJ2-3,-,CASSFGQGALAF
many,-,TRBV7-2,TRBJ2-5,TGTGCCAGCAGCTTAGTAACCCAAAATCTAGTCATGCAATATCAAGAGACCCAGTACTTC,CASSLVTQNLVMQYQETQYF
-,-,TRBV29-1,TRBJ2-1,TGCAGCGCTGGGGGGGGGCGATATGAGCAGTTCTTC,CSAGGGRYEQFF
-,TRBD1,TRBV7-2,TRBJ2-3,TGTGCCAGCAGCACCCGGACAGGGGGCCATACGCAGTATTTT,CASSTRTGGHTQYF
-,-,TRBV2,TRBJ2-5,TGTGCCAGCAGTCTAGGACAGTCTAAGTGGGAGACCCAGTACTTC,CASSLGQSKWETQYF
many,TRBD2,TRBV28,TRBJ2-5,TGTGCCAGCAGTCGCCGACTAGCGGGAGGAGAGACCCAGTACTTC,CASSRRLAGGETQYF
-,-,TRBV29-1,TRBJ2-1,TGCAGCGCCTGGGGCAACTCCTACAATGAGCAGTTCTTC,CSAWGNSYNEQFF
few,TRBD2,TRBV3-1,TRBJ2-1,TGTGCCAGCAGCCAAGATCTTCTAGCGGGAGGGCCTAAGTACAATGAGCAGTTCTTC,CASSQDLLAGGPKYNEQFF
-,-,TRBV20-1,TRBJ2-3,TGCAGTGCTCTAGGGCCCACAGATACGCAGTATTTT,CSALGPTDTQYF
-,-,TRBV15,TRBJ2-3,TGTGCCACCAGTAGACTAGTTACGGATACGCAGTATTTT,CATSRLVTDTQYF